This T cell receptor beta chain came from a study of blood T cell repertoires in COVID-19. Study-level information: From the United States, Italy and Spain came samples of acute and convalescent COVID-19. T cells, B-cell-depleted T cells, or PBMCs supplied cDNA or gDNA.

The CDR3 contains 15 residues. The V end lost 2 bases, the J end lost 6 bases, and 16 bases lay between the germline ends. Germline lookup yields CDR1 MNHEY and CDR2 SVGAGI. This table comes from immunoSEQ multiplex PCR, and its TCRdb copy is limited to in-frame clones, with some not included. The data hold about 44,000 clones, with 84% observed a single time. The gene calls are TRBV6-5 and TRBJ1-1; tentatively, D is TRBD1 (5 bases). Sequencing was carried out using peripheral blood. The sequence derives from a human donor in a cohort sampled during active COVID-19. The CDR3 bases are TGTGCCAGCAGTTACCGCAGGGTTGGGGTGGCTGAAGCTTTCTTT. Translation gives CASSYRRVGVAEAFF.